The TCR beta chain under discussion was sequenced for a study of OX40 agonist ivuxolimab in advanced cancers. Regarding the study as a whole: Expansion of clones was among the lowest in partial responders at 0.1-3.0 mg/kg.

TCRdb's table, derived via immunoSEQ multiplex PCR, lists solely in-frame clones and lacks some. The table lists some 100,000 clones, 90% of them singletons. The junction had 12 bases not matched to a gene; V was cut back by 0 bases and J by 10 bases. This CDR3 is 17 amino acids long. In germline, CDR1 is SGDLS, CDR2 YYNGEE. Baseline was the first blood sampling point, followed by cycle 4 day 1 and cycle 7 day 1. A single count supports this clone. Antigen unknown. Sequenced material: CD4+ or CD8+ T cells sorted from blood, taken in a trial of the OX40 agonist ivuxolimab. The J gene is TRBJ2-1, the V gene TRBV9; 11 nucleotides match TRBD2. This sequence was found in an adult with an advanced solid tumor such as melanoma, head and neck, liver or kidney cancer. The CDR3 region has the DNA TGTGCCAGCAGCGTAGATGTTAGCGGGAGGGCGGCCGTGGAGCAGTTCTTC. It yields the protein CASSVDVSGRAAVEQFF.